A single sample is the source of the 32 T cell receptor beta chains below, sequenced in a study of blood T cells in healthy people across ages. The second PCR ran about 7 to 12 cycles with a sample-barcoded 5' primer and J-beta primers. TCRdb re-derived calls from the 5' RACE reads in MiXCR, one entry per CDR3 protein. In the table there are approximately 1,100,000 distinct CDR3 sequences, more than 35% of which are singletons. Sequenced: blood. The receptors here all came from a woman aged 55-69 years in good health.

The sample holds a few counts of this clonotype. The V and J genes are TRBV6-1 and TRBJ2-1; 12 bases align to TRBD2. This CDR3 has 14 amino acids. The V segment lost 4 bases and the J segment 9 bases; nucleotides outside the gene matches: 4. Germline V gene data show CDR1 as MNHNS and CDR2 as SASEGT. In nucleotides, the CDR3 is TGTGCCAGCAGTGTCGTGACTAGCGGGAGTGAGCAGTTCTTC. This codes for CASSVVTSGSEQFF.

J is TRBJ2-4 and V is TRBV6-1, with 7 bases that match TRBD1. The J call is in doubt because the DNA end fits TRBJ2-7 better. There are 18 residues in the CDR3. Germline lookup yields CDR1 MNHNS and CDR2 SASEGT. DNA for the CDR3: TGTGCCAGCAGTCCTCCAACCAGACAGGGCCCGCGCTCCTACGAGCAGTACTTC. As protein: CASSPPTRQGPRSYEQYF.

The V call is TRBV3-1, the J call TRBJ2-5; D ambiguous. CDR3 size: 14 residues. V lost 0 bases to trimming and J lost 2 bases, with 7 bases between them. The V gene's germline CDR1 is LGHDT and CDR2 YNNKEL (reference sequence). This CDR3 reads CASSQEGWQETQYF. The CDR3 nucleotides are TGTGCCAGCAGCCAAGAAGGGTGGCAAGAGACCCAGTACTTC.

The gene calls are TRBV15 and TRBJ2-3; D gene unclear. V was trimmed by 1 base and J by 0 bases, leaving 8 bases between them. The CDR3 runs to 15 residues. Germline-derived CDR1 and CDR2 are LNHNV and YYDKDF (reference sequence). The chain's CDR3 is CATSRVRSSTDTQYF. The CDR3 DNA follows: TGTGCCACCAGCAGAGTTAGATCTAGCACAGATACGCAGTATTTT.

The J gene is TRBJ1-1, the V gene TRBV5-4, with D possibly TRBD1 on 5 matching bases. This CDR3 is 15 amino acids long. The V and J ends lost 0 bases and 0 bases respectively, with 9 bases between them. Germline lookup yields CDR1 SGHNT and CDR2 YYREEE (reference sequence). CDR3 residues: CASSLVDSMNTEAFF. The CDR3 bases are TGTGCCAGCAGCTTGGTTGACAGCATGAACACTGAAGCTTTCTTT.

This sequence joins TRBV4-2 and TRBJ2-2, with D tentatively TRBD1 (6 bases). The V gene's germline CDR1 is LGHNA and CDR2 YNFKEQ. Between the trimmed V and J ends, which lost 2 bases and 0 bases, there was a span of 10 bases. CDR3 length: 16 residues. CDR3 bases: TGTGCCAGCAGCCAAAGGACAGCTTCGAACACCGGGGAGCTGTTTTTT. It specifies CASSQRTASNTGELFF.

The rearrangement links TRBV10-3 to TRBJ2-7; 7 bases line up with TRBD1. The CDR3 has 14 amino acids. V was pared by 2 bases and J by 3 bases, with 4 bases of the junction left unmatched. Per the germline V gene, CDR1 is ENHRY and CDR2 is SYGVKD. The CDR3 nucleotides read TGTGCCATCAGTGAGCCAGGGGGAAACTACGAGCAGTACTTC. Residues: CAISEPGGNYEQYF.

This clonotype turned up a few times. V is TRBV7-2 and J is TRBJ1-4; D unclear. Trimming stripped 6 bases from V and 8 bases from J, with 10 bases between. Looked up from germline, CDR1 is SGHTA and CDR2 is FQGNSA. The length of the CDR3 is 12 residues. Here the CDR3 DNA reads TGTGCCAGCAGGCCCTCGGGCGAAAAACTGTTTTTT. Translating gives CASRPSGEKLFF.

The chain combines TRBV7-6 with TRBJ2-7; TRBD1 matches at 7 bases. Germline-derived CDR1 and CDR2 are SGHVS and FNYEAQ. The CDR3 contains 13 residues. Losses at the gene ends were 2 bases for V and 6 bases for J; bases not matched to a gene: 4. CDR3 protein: CASSLRTGLEQYF. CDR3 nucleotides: TGTGCCAGCAGCTTACGGACAGGTCTCGAGCAGTACTTC.

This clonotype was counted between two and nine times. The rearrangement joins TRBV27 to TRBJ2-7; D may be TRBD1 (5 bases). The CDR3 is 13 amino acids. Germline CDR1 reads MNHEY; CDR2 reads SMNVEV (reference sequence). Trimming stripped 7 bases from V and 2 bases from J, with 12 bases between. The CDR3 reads CASKMGRTYEQYF. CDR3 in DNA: TGTGCCAGCAAGATGGGGCGCACCTACGAGCAGTACTTC.

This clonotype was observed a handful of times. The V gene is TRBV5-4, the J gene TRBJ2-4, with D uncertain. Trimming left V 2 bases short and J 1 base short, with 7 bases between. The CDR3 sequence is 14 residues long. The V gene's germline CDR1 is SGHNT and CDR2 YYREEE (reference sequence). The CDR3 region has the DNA TGTGCCAGCAGCTTCCCGAACGCCAAAAACATTCAGTACTTC. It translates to CASSFPNAKNIQYF.

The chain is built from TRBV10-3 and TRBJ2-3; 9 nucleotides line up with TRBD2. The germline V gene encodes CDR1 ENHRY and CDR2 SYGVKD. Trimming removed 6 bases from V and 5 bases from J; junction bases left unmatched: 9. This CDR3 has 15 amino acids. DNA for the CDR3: TGTGCCATCAGGAATAGCGGGAGCGGGAGAGATACGCAGTATTTT. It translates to CAIRNSGSGRDTQYF.

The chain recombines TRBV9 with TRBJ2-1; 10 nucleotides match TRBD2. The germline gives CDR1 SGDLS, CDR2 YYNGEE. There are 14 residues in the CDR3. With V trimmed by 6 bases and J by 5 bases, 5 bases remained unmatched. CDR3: CASNSGREDNEQFF. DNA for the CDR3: TGTGCCAGCAACAGCGGGAGGGAGGACAATGAGCAGTTCTTC. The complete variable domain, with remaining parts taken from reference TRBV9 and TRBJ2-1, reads DSGVTQTPKHLITATGQRVTLRCSPRSGDLSVYWYQQSLDQGLQFLIQYYNGEERAKGNILERFSAQQFPDLHSELNLSSLELGDSALYFCASNSGREDNEQFFGPGTRLTVL.

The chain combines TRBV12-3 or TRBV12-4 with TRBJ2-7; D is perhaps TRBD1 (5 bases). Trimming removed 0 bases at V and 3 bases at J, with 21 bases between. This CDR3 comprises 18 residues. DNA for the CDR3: TGTGCCAGCAGTTTAGCGCCAGATCAGGGTTTAAGTGGCTACGAGCAGTACTTC. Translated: CASSLAPDQGLSGYEQYF.

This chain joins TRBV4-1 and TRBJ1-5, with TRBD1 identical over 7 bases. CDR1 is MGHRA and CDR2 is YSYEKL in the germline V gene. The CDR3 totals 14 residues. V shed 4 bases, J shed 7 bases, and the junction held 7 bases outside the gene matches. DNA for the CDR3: TGCGCCAGCAGCCGAGAGGGGGCTCGGCAGCCCCAGCATTTT. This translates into CASSREGARQPQHF.

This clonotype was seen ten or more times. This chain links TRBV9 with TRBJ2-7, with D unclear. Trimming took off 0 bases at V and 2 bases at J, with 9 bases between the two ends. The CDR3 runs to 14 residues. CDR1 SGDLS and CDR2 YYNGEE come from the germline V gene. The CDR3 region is CASSVGNGAYEQYF. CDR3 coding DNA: TGTGCCAGCAGCGTAGGAAACGGTGCCTACGAGCAGTACTTC.

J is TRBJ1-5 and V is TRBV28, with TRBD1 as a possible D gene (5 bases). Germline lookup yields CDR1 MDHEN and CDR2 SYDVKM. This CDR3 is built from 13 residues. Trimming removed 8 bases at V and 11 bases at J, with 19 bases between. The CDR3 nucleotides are TGTGCCAGCGACAGCCTCGGAATCACGGCCCAGCATTTT. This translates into CASDSLGITAQHF.

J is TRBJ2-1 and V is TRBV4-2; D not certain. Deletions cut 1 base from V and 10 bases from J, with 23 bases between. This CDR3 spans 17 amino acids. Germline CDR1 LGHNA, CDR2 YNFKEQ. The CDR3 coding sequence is TGTGCCAGCAGCCAAGGGGGAACGGAGAGACCTCCCTACGAGCAGTTCTTC. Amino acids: CASSQGGTERPPYEQFF.

The CDR3 here is CASSRVRTGDHYEQYF. The CDR3, as DNA: TGTGCCAGCAGCAGGGTGAGGACAGGGGACCATTACGAGCAGTACTTC. The J gene is TRBJ2-7, the V gene TRBV21-1; no check of the table's D call, TRBD1, against the DNA was made. TRBV21-1 is a recognized pseudogene. The CDR3 loop spans 16 amino acids.

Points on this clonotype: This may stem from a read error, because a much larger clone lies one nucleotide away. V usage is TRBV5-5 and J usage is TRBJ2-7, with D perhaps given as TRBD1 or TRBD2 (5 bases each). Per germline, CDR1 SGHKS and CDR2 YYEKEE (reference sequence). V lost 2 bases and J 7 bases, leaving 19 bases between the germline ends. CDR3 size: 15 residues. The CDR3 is CASSFLVGDHNEQYF. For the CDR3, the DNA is TGTGCCAGCAGCTTCCTCGTGGGGGACCACAATGAGCAGTACTTC.

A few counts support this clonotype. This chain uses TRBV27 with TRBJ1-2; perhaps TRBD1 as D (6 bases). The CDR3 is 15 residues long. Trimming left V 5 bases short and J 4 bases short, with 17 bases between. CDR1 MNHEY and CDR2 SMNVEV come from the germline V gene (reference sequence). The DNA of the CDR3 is TGTGCCAGCAGTCGACAGGAACCTGGGAGCTATGGCTACACCTTC. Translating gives CASSRQEPGSYGYTF.

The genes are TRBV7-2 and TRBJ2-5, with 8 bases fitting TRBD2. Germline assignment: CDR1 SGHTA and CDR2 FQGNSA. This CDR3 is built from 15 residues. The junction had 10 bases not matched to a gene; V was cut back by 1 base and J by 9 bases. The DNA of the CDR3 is TGTGCCAGCAGCTTAGGGGGAGCGGGGGCTGTGGCCCAGTACTTC. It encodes CASSLGGAGAVAQYF. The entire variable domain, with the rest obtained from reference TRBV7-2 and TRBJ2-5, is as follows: GAGVSQSPSNKVTEKGKDVELRCDPISGHTALYWYRQSLGQGLEFLIYFQGNSAPDKSGLPSDRFSAERTGGSVSTLTIQRTQQEDSAVYLCASSLGGAGAVAQYFGPGTRLLVL.

The CDR3 reads CSAHPNNEQFF. As DNA, the CDR3 is TGCAGTGCCCACCCGAACAATGAGCAGTTCTTC. This rearrangement joins TRBV20-1 to TRBJ2-1, with D unclear. Trimming removed 6 bases from V and 5 bases from J, with 8 bases in between. Per the germline V gene, CDR1 is DFQATT and CDR2 is SNEGSKA (reference sequence). CDR3 length: 11 amino acids.

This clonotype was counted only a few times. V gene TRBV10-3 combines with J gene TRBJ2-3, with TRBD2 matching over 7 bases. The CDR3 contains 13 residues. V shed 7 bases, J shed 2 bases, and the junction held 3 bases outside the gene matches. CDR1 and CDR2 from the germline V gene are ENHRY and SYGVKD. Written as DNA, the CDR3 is TGTGCCATCATGGCGGGAGCCACAGATACGCAGTATTTT. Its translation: CAIMAGATDTQYF.

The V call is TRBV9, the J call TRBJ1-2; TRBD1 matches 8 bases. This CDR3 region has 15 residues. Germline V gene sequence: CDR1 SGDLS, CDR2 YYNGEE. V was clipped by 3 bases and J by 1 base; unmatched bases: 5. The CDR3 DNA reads TGTGCCAGCAGCGGCCGAGGACAGGGTAACTATGGCTACACCTTC. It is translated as CASSGRGQGNYGYTF.

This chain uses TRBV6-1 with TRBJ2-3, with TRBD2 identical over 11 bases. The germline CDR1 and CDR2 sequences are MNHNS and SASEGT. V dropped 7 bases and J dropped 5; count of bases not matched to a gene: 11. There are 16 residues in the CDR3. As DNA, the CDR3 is TGTGCCAGCACACAACTAGCGGGAGATGTCGGAGATACGCAGTATTTT. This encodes CASTQLAGDVGDTQYF.

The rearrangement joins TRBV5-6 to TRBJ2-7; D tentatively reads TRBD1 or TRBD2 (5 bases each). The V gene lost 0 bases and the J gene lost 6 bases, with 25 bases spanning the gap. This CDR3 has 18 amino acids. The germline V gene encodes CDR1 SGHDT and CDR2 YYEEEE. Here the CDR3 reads CASSLAVRGRYPTAEQYF. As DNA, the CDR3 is TGTGCCAGCAGCTTGGCCGTGAGGGGAAGGTACCCTACGGCCGAGCAGTACTTC.

CDR3 sequence reads: CASSYEGGPGEQFF. In DNA form, the CDR3 reads TGTGCCAGCAGTTATGAGGGAGGGCCTGGTGAGCAGTTCTTC. J is TRBJ2-1 and V is TRBV2; TRBD2 matches at 7 bases. The CDR3 length is 14 residues. The junction had 10 bases not matched to a gene; V was cut back by 5 bases and J by 9 bases. CDR1 is SNHLY, CDR2 FYNNEI, per germline.

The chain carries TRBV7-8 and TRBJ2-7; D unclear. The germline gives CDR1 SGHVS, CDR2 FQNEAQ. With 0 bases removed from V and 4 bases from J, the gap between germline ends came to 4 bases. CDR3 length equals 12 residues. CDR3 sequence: CASSLAQYEQYF. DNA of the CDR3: TGTGCCAGCAGCTTAGCTCAATACGAGCAGTACTTC.

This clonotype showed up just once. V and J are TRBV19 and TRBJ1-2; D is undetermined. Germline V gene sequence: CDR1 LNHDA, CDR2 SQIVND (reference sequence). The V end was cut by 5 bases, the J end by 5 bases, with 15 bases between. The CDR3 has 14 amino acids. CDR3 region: CASSESGRVYGYTF. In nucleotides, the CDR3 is TGTGCCAGTAGTGAATCCGGGAGAGTTTATGGCTACACCTTC.

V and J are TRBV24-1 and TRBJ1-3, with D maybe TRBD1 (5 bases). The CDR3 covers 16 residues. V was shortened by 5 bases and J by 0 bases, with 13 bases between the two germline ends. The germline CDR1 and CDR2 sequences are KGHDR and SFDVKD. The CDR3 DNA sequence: TGTGCCACCAGTGCCAAGGGACCGATCTCTGGAAACACCATATATTTT. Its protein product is CATSAKGPISGNTIYF.

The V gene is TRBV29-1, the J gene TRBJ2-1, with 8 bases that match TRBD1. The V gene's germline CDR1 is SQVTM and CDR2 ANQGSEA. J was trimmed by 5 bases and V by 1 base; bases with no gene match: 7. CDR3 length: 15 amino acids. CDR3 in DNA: TGCAGCGTTGAAGGGGGGATGACAGGGGACAATGAGCAGTTCTTC. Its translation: CSVEGGMTGDNEQFF.